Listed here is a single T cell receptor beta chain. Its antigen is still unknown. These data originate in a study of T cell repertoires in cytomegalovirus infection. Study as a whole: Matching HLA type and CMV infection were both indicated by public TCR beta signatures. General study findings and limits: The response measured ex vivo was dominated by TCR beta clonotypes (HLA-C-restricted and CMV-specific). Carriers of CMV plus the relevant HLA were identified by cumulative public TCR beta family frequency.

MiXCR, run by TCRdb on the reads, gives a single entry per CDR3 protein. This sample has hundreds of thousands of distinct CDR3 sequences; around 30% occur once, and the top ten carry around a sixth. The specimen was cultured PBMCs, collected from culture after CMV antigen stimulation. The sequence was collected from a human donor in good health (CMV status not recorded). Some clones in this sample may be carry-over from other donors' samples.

The CDR3 nucleotides are TGCGCCAGCACCGGGACAAGCCAAGAGACCCAGTACTTC. Translating it yields CASTGTSQETQYF. V and J are TRBV5-1 and TRBJ2-5; a possible D gene is TRBD1 (6 bases). The CDR3 sequence is 13 residues long. Germline V gene lookup returns CDR1 SGHRS and CDR2 YFSETQ. Trimming pared 6 bases from V and 1 base from J, leaving 10 bases between.